These 30 T cell receptor beta chains were sequenced from one sample in a study of blood T cells in healthy people across ages. Alongside a J-beta primer mix, a sample-barcoded 5' primer served in a second PCR lasting about 7 to 12 cycles. TCRdb redid the calling of the 5' RACE reads with MiXCR, one entry per CDR3 protein. The data show around 970,000 distinct CDR3 sequences, 51% seen once. The sequencing input was blood. Every receptor here comes from a woman in her sixties or seventies in good health.

In DNA, the CDR3 is TGTGCCAGCAGAGACAGGGCGGGATACGAGCAGTACTTC. Its translation is CASRDRAGYEQYF. The chain joins TRBV28 to TRBJ2-7; the D gene is possibly TRBD1 (7 bases). This CDR3 spans 13 amino acids. The germline V and J ends were trimmed by 6 bases and 4 bases, with 13 bases remaining between them. Germline V gene data show CDR1 as MDHEN and CDR2 as SYDVKM.

CDR3 loop: CASSATGISGNTIYF. The CDR3 DNA sequence: TGTGCCAGCAGTGCCACAGGGATCTCTGGAAACACCATATATTTT. The rearrangement joins TRBV12-3 or TRBV12-4 to TRBJ1-3; D is possibly TRBD1 (6 bases). V lost 5 bases and J lost 0, with 11 bases in between. CDR3 length: 15 residues.

The chain joins TRBV20-1 to TRBJ2-5; D call uncertain. The tail of the sequence fits TRBJ2-7 better, so the J call may be wrong. The CDR3 contains 16 residues. Germline assignment: CDR1 DFQATT and CDR2 SNEGSKA (reference sequence). The CDR3 here is CSARDQAEAAADEQYF. The CDR3 nucleotides are TGCAGTGCTAGAGATCAGGCCGAGGCAGCCGCCGACGAGCAGTACTTC.

This sequence joins TRBV2 and TRBJ2-7; 8 bases agree with TRBD2. The CDR3 sequence is 14 residues long. The V and J ends lost 6 bases and 5 bases, in that order; junction bases with no gene match: 9. Germline assignment: CDR1 SNHLY and CDR2 FYNNEI. The CDR3 nucleotides are TGTGCCAGCAGGGGAGGGACTAGTCGCCACGAGCAGTACTTC. Protein: CASRGGTSRHEQYF.

This clonotype was observed at least ten times. The CDR3: CSARGGSDYGYTF. CDR3 nucleotide sequence: TGCAGTGCTAGAGGGGGTTCCGACTATGGCTACACCTTC. The gene calls are TRBV20-1 and TRBJ1-2; D is unclear. The CDR3 totals 13 residues. Per the germline V gene, CDR1 is DFQATT and CDR2 is SNEGSKA (reference sequence). The V and J ends lost 1 base and 3 bases respectively, with 9 bases between them.

The chain couples TRBV6-2 or TRBV6-3 to TRBJ2-4; no firm D call. Matching the DNA end better, TRBJ2-7 makes the J call doubtful. Per germline, CDR1 MNHEY and CDR2 SVGEGT. The CDR3 sequence is 12 residues long. This CDR3 is CASGRTALEQYF. Written as DNA, the CDR3 is TGTGCCAGCGGACGGACGGCCCTCGAGCAGTACTTC.

This clonotype has a count of ten or more. CDR3 bases: TGCGCCAGCAGCTTAAGAGGGGGCTGGGAGACCCAGTACTTC. Protein sequence: CASSLRGGWETQYF. The chain couples TRBV5-1 to TRBJ2-5; 7 bases are a match to TRBD1. CDR3 length: 14 residues. Germline V lookup: CDR1 SGHRS, CDR2 YFSETQ. The trim removed 2 bases at V and 5 bases at J, leaving 6 bases unmatched.

This clonotype was observed a few times. V usage is TRBV12-3 or TRBV12-4 and J usage is TRBJ2-5; 10 bases are shared with TRBD2. The J call is doubtful: the DNA matches TRBJ2-7 better. CDR3 length equals 18 residues. CDR3 in amino acids: CASSPRLAGVHPNYEQYF. Written as DNA, the CDR3 is TGTGCCAGCAGTCCCCGGCTAGCGGGAGTTCACCCAAACTACGAGCAGTACTTC.

V and J are TRBV5-1 and TRBJ2-5, with TRBD1 matching over 10 bases. Germline V gene data show CDR1 as SGHRS and CDR2 as YFSETQ. The CDR3 sequence is 16 residues long. J was trimmed by 5 bases and V by 4 bases; bases with no gene match: 11. CDR3 loop: CASSPTGTGASETQYF. The CDR3 region has the DNA TGCGCCAGCAGCCCTACCGGGACAGGGGCCTCGGAGACCCAGTACTTC.

This clonotype was counted only a few times. This chain links TRBV20-1 with TRBJ1-2, with 7 bases that match TRBD1. V trimming: 5 bases; J trimming: 6 bases; junction bases outside the gene matches: 9. The CDR3 contains 13 residues. Germline V CDR1 and CDR2: DFQATT, SNEGSKA (reference sequence). The CDR3 region has the DNA TGCAGTGCTCCTCAGCTCGGACAGGATGGCTACACCTTC. It is translated as CSAPQLGQDGYTF.

The V gene is TRBV21-1, the J gene TRBJ2-7; no DNA check was done on the table's D call, TRBD1. TRBV21-1 is noted as a pseudogene. The CDR3 runs 16 residues. The CDR3 reads CASSSTGQGGSYEQYF. CDR3 DNA sequence: TGTGCCAGCAGCTCAACGGGACAGGGTGGATCGTACGAGCAGTACTTC.

This clonotype occurred a few times. This sequence joins TRBV5-1 and TRBJ1-6; D is uncertain. V was clipped by 6 bases and J by 10 bases, with 17 bases between them. This CDR3 contains 14 residues. The germline V gene encodes CDR1 SGHRS and CDR2 YFSETQ. The CDR3 protein is CASKKITKDSPLHF. CDR3 coding DNA: TGCGCCAGCAAGAAGATAACCAAGGACTCACCCCTCCACTTT.

CDR3 in amino acids: CASSAIAGAYNEQFF. Here the CDR3 DNA reads TGTGCCAGCAGCGCTATAGCGGGAGCATACAATGAGCAGTTCTTC. This rearrangement joins TRBV6-1 to TRBJ2-1; 9 nucleotides align to TRBD2. With 6 bases clipped from V and 4 bases from J, the junction kept 7 bases outside the gene matches. Looked up from germline, CDR1 is MNHNS and CDR2 is SASEGT. This CDR3 is 15 amino acids long.

The V gene is TRBV20-1, the J gene TRBJ2-7, with D unresolved. The V and J ends lost 0 bases and 6 bases respectively, with 15 bases between them. CDR1 and CDR2 (germline): DFQATT, SNEGSKA (reference sequence). The CDR3 sequence is 14 residues long. The chain's CDR3 is CSARDLTNLGEQYF. CDR3 coding DNA: TGCAGTGCTAGAGATCTGACCAACCTGGGCGAGCAGTACTTC.

The chain carries TRBV3-1 and TRBJ2-7; D uncertain. The germline V gene has CDR1 LGHDT and CDR2 YNNKEL (reference sequence). The CDR3 loop spans 15 amino acids. Trimming cost V 1 base and J 0 bases, with 10 bases left between them. In DNA, the CDR3 is TGTGCCAGCAGCCAAGCTCGCCGGAGCTCCTACGAGCAGTACTTC. Translated: CASSQARRSSYEQYF.

At least ten counts were recorded for this clonotype. This chain connects TRBV7-2 to TRBJ2-7; D unclear. The CDR3 is 14 residues long. V was clipped by 2 bases and J by 0 bases, with 8 bases between them. Looked up from germline, CDR1 is SGHTA and CDR2 is FQGNSA. CDR3 protein: CASSLPPFSYEQYF. CDR3 coding DNA: TGTGCCAGCAGCTTACCCCCCTTCTCCTACGAGCAGTACTTC.

The V and J genes are TRBV7-2 and TRBJ2-1; unclear D gene. Germline V gene sequence: CDR1 SGHTA, CDR2 FQGNSA. The length of the CDR3 is 14 residues. Trimming stripped 2 bases from V and 9 bases from J, with 14 bases between. CDR3: CASSLTARRGEQFF. CDR3 coding DNA: TGTGCCAGCAGCTTAACGGCCCGACGAGGTGAGCAGTTCTTC.

V and J are TRBV28 and TRBJ2-7; the D is unclear. The germline V and J ends were trimmed by 5 bases and 1 base, with 15 bases remaining between them. The CDR3 has 15 residues. Germline loops: CDR1 MDHEN, CDR2 SYDVKM. The CDR3 here is CASSISRRKSYEQYF. The DNA of the CDR3 is TGTGCCAGCAGTATAAGCCGACGTAAGTCCTACGAGCAGTACTTC.

The CDR3 spells CASSVSRWAGAPTDTQYF. CDR3 in DNA: TGTGCCAGCAGTGTGAGTCGCTGGGCGGGAGCGCCCACAGATACGCAGTATTTT. The chain joins TRBV25-1 to TRBJ2-3; 7 positions agree with TRBD2. The CDR3 is made up of 18 amino acids. The trim removed 4 bases at V and 2 bases at J, leaving 15 bases unmatched. Per germline, CDR1 MGHDK and CDR2 SYGVNS.

The chain recombines TRBV20-1 with TRBJ2-7; 10 bases agree with TRBD1. The trim removed 6 bases at V and 4 bases at J, leaving 12 bases unmatched. The CDR3 has 15 amino acids. Germline V gene data show CDR1 as DFQATT and CDR2 as SNEGSKA (reference sequence). CDR3 sequence (DNA): TGCAGTGCCTGGGGGGACAGGGGTGGCTTGTACGAGCAGTACTTC. It specifies CSAWGDRGGLYEQYF.

This clonotype was seen a few times. This chain joins TRBV6-6 and TRBJ1-6, with no clear D. The V end lost 2 bases, the J end lost 5 bases, and 13 bases lay between the germline ends. This CDR3 has 16 amino acids. Germline CDR1 and CDR2: MNHNY and SVGAGI (reference sequence). DNA of the CDR3: TGTGCCAGCAGTTACGTTTGGGCAGAAAATAATTCACCCCTCCACTTT. It yields the protein CASSYVWAENNSPLHF.

This chain connects TRBV27 to TRBJ2-7, with unresolved D. Looked up from germline, CDR1 is MNHEY and CDR2 is SMNVEV (reference sequence). This CDR3 is 14 amino acids long. Trimming cost V 5 bases and J 2 bases, with 13 bases left between them. CDR3 loop: CASSPRREAYEQYF. CDR3 sequence (DNA): TGTGCCAGCAGTCCCCGTAGGGAAGCCTACGAGCAGTACTTC.

This clonotype was counted many times. The chain combines TRBV18 with TRBJ2-7; D unresolved. The CDR3 has 13 amino acids. CDR1 and CDR2 (germline): KGHSH, LQKENI. The germline V and J ends were trimmed by 8 bases and 3 bases, with 14 bases remaining between them. The CDR3 sequence is CASSPPGSYEQYF. The CDR3 DNA sequence: TGTGCCAGCAGTCCTCCGGGCAGCTACGAGCAGTACTTC.

The chain joins TRBV10-1 to TRBJ2-5; possible D gene TRBD1, 5 bases. The CDR3 totals 17 residues. The V end lost 1 base, the J end lost 1 base, and 16 bases lay between the germline ends. In germline, CDR1 is WNHNN, CDR2 SYGVQD (reference sequence). CDR3 DNA sequence: TGCGCCAGCAGTGAGTTGCAGGGTCTGGGTTTCCAAGAGACCCAGTACTTC. This sequence encodes CASSELQGLGFQETQYF.

J is TRBJ2-3 and V is TRBV29-1; maybe TRBD2 (6 bases). Trimming shortened V by 5 bases and J by 3 bases, and 18 bases separated the two germline ends. The CDR3 totals 15 residues. CDR1 and CDR2 (germline): SQVTM, ANQGSEA. The CDR3 spells CSVFPLEGRTDTQYF. CDR3 coding DNA: TGCAGCGTTTTTCCTTTGGAGGGAAGGACAGATACGCAGTATTTT.

For this clonotype: At one end, the junction sequence differs from germline, possibly due to a read error. This sequence joins TRBV10-3 and TRBJ1-5; D gene unclear. Germline loops: CDR1 ENHRY, CDR2 SYGVKD. CDR3 length equals 14 residues. The CDR3 loop reads CAIRDSYSNQTQHF. For the CDR3, the DNA is TGTGCCATCAGGGATTCATATAGCAATCAGACCCAGCATTTT.

This chain joins TRBV9 and TRBJ1-1; D possibly corresponds to TRBD1 (5 bases). Germline assignment: CDR1 SGDLS and CDR2 YYNGEE. This CDR3 spans 14 amino acids. Between the trimmed V and J ends, which lost 4 bases and 5 bases, there was a span of 15 bases. CDR3 in amino acids: CASSKGVSGTEAFF. In DNA, the CDR3 is TGTGCCAGCAGCAAAGGGGTGAGTGGGACTGAAGCTTTCTTT.

The chain links TRBV6-1 to TRBJ2-2; no clear D. From germline, CDR1 is MNHNS and CDR2 SASEGT. The CDR3 sequence is 12 residues long. The V end lost 3 bases, the J end lost 7 bases, and 6 bases lay between the germline ends. The CDR3 DNA follows: TGTGCCAGCAGTGACCCACTCGGGGAGCTGTTTTTT. Amino acids: CASSDPLGELFF.

This clonotype was observed a few times. The chain carries TRBV6-5 and TRBJ1-1; no reliable D call. V was cut by 2 bases and J by 5 bases, with 9 bases left in between. The CDR3 is made up of 13 amino acids. The germline V gene has CDR1 MNHEY and CDR2 SVGAGI. The CDR3 DNA follows: TGTGCCAGCAGTTACCAGGCTTGGACTGAAGCTTTCTTT. The encoded protein is CASSYQAWTEAFF.

Written as DNA, the CDR3 is TGCAGTGCTTCGGACAGTAATAGCAATCAGCCCCAGCATTTT. The encoded protein is CSASDSNSNQPQHF. The chain recombines TRBV20-1 with TRBJ1-5; a weak D match, TRBD1 (6 bases). V lost 5 bases to trimming and J lost 0 bases, with 11 bases between them. The CDR3 has 14 residues. Germline V CDR1 and CDR2: DFQATT, SNEGSKA (reference sequence).